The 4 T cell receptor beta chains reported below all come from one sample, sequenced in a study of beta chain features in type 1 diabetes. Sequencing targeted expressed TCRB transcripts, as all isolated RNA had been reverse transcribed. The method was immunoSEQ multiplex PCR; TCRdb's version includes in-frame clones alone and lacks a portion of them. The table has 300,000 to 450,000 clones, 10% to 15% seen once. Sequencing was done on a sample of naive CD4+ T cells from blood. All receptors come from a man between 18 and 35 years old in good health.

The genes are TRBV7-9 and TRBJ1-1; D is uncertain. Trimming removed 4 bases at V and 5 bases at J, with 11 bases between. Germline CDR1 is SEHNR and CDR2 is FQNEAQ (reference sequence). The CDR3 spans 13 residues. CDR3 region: CASSSTSRTEAFF. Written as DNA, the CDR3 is TGTGCCAGCAGCTCTACTAGTAGGACTGAAGCTTTCTTT.

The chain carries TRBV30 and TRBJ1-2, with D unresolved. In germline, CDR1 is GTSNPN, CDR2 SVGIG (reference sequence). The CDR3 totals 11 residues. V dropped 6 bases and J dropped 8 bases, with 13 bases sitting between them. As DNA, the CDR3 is TGTGCCTGCTGTCCGGGTGGCGGCTACACCTTC. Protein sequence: CACCPGGGYTF. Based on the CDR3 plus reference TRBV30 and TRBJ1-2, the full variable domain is SQTIHQWPATLVQPVGSPLSLECTVEGTSNPNLYWYRQAAGRGLQLLFYSVGIGQISSEVPQNLSASRPQDRQFILSSKKLLLSDSGFYLCACCPGGGYTFGSGTRLTVV.

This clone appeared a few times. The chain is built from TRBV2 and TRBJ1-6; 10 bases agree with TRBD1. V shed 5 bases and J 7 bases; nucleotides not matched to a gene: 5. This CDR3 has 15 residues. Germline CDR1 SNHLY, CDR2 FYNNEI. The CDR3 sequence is CASSPTGGENSPLHF. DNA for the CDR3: TGTGCCAGCAGTCCGACAGGGGGCGAAAATTCACCCCTCCACTTT. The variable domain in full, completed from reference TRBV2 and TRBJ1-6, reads EPEVTQTPSHQVTQMGQEVILRCVPISNHLYFYWYRQILGQKVEFLVSFYNNEISEKSEIFDDQFSVERPDGSNFTLKIRSTKLEDSAMYFCASSPTGGENSPLHFGNGTRLTVT.

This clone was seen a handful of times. The CDR3 is CASTPGYSGYTF. DNA for the CDR3: TGTGCCAGCACCCCAGGGTACTCTGGCTACACCTTC. The rearrangement joins TRBV28 to TRBJ1-2; a possible D gene is TRBD1 (5 bases). Deletions cut 7 bases from V and 7 bases from J, with 13 bases between. Germline assignment: CDR1 MDHEN and CDR2 SYDVKM. This CDR3 region has 12 residues.